The 18 T cell receptor beta chains in this list originate from one sample, sequenced in a study of shared clonotypes between healthy human individuals. TCRdb's table, derived via immunoSEQ multiplex PCR, lists solely in-frame clones and lacks some. In the table there are around 1,900,000 clones, 85% to 95% of which are singletons. CD45RO-negative cells were positively selected for CCR7, leaving out terminally differentiated effector memory CD45RA+ cells. Sequenced sample: naive CD8+ T cells from PBMCs. These receptors were collected from a man aged 18-30 years in good health. Some clones in this sample may be carry-over from other donors' samples.

This rearrangement joins TRBV7-8 to TRBJ1-4; D is unresolved. The CDR3 has 15 amino acids. The V gene lost 6 bases and the J gene lost 0 bases, with 11 bases spanning the gap. CDR1 and CDR2 (germline): SGHVS, FQNEAQ. CDR3 nucleotides: TGTGCCAGCAGGGCCACTCACTCAACTAATGAAAAACTGTTTTTT. Protein product: CASRATHSTNEKLFF.

Notes on this clone: Other nucleotide sequences from this sample produce the same CDR3. The chain carries TRBV7-9 and TRBJ2-7; D perhaps matches TRBD2 (5 bases). Between the trimmed V and J ends, which lost 3 bases and 4 bases, there was a span of 7 bases. The CDR3 loop spans 12 amino acids. Per the germline V gene, CDR1 is SEHNR and CDR2 is FQNEAQ (reference sequence). The CDR3 nucleotides are TGTGCCAGCAGCTTCGGGGTATACGAGCAGTACTTC. It yields the protein CASSFGVYEQYF.

The chain combines TRBV4-1 with TRBJ1-5; weak D call: TRBD1 (5 bases). Trimming took off 4 bases at V and 3 bases at J, with 13 bases between the two ends. Germline lookup yields CDR1 MGHRA and CDR2 YSYEKL. The CDR3 extends over 15 amino acids. The CDR3 DNA is TGCGCCAGCAGCCTTAGGGGAAAGTCCAATCAGCCCCAGCATTTT. Protein sequence: CASSLRGKSNQPQHF.

This rearrangement joins TRBV27 to TRBJ2-1, with D possibly TRBD2 on 5 matching bases. CDR1 is MNHEY and CDR2 is SMNVEV in the germline V gene (reference sequence). CDR3 length: 15 amino acids. Trimming shortened V by 3 bases and J by 8 bases, and 17 bases separated the two germline ends. The CDR3 reads CASSLRWRAPDEQFF. For the CDR3, the DNA is TGTGCCAGCAGTTTGAGGTGGCGGGCCCCTGATGAGCAGTTCTTC.

This chain links TRBV9 with TRBJ2-7, with TRBD2 as a possible D gene (6 bases). Germline-derived CDR1 and CDR2 are SGDLS and YYNGEE. The V end was cut by 0 bases, the J end by 4 bases, with 14 bases between. The CDR3 extends over 15 amino acids. Here the CDR3 DNA reads TGTGCCAGCAGCGTAGACGGGACTCTCAAATACGAGCAGTACTTC. Protein: CASSVDGTLKYEQYF.

V gene TRBV11-2 combines with J gene TRBJ2-7, with D uncertain. Germline CDR1 is SGHAT and CDR2 is FQNNGV. Trimming cost V 5 bases and J 3 bases, with 14 bases left between them. This CDR3 comprises 14 residues. CDR3 nucleotides: TGTGCCAGCAGCCCCCCAGCAGGATACTACGAGCAGTACTTC. Translated, it gives CASSPPAGYYEQYF.

The chain has TRBV25-1 and TRBJ2-7; D tentatively reads TRBD1 or TRBD2 (5 bases each). Germline assignment: CDR1 MGHDK and CDR2 SYGVNS. Trimming stripped 1 base from V and 2 bases from J, with 12 bases between. The length of the CDR3 is 15 residues. CDR3 amino acids: CASSESTGPPYEQYF. In DNA, the CDR3 is TGTGCCAGCAGTGAATCAACGGGACCGCCCTACGAGCAGTACTTC.

The J gene is TRBJ2-2, the V gene TRBV5-5; D gene ambiguous. This CDR3 is 14 amino acids long. Germline CDR1 SGHKS, CDR2 YYEKEE (reference sequence). Trimming stripped 4 bases from V and 1 base from J, with 8 bases between. The CDR3 loop reads CASSPRRNTGELFF. DNA of the CDR3: TGTGCCAGCAGCCCCCGCCGGAACACCGGGGAGCTGTTTTTT. The full variable domain, rest sourced from reference TRBV5-5 and TRBJ2-2, is DAGVTQSPTHLIKTRGQQVTLRCSPISGHKSVSWYQQVLGQGPQFIFQYYEKEERGRGNFPDRFSARQFPNYSSELNVNALLLGDSALYLCASSPRRNTGELFFGEGSRLTVL.

The table lists this clone with a count of one. In nucleotides, the CDR3 is TGTGCCAGCAGCCGGACTAGCGCTACCCCCAAGGGAAACTACGAGCAGTACTTC. Its translation: CASSRTSATPKGNYEQYF. This sequence joins TRBV7-2 and TRBJ2-7, with 9 bases that match TRBD2. The V gene's germline CDR1 is SGHTA and CDR2 FQGNSA. V was pared by 5 bases and J by 3 bases, with 17 bases of the junction left unmatched. The CDR3 spans 18 residues.

A word on this clone: The sample has other DNA sequences that encode this CDR3 too. V and J are TRBV9 and TRBJ2-5, with D unresolved. Germline CDR1 reads SGDLS; CDR2 reads YYNGEE. This CDR3 comprises 11 residues. V lost 3 bases and J 3 bases, leaving 3 bases between the germline ends. CDR3 sequence reads: CASSAKETQYF. The CDR3 DNA reads TGTGCCAGCAGCGCTAAAGAGACCCAGTACTTC.

V and J are TRBV5-4 and TRBJ2-7, with D uncertain. This CDR3 spans 12 amino acids. CDR1 SGHNT and CDR2 YYREEE come from the germline V gene (reference sequence). V was trimmed by 1 base and J by 6 bases, leaving 8 bases between them. In DNA, the CDR3 is TGTGCCAGCAGCTTGATAAGCAGCGAGCAGTACTTC. It codes for CASSLISSEQYF.

This clone has a single count. The rearrangement joins TRBV7-9 to TRBJ1-2; no clear D gene. Germline lookup yields CDR1 SEHNR and CDR2 FQNEAQ (reference sequence). V lost 5 bases and J lost 2, with 18 bases in between. CDR3 size: 16 residues. Here the CDR3 reads CASSPPTDRGNYGYTF. The CDR3 region has the DNA TGTGCCAGCAGCCCCCCTACGGACCGGGGAAACTATGGCTACACCTTC.

This clone was counted once. The same CDR3 is also encoded by other DNA sequences in this sample. The chain is built from TRBV11-2 and TRBJ2-7; D gene ambiguous. The CDR3 consists of 13 residues. Germline V CDR1 and CDR2: SGHAT, FQNNGV. V was pared by 1 base and J by 3 bases, with 7 bases between. CDR3 DNA sequence: TGTGCCAGCAGCTTAGGTACGCACTACGAGCAGTACTTC. Residues: CASSLGTHYEQYF.

The chain is built from TRBV27 and TRBJ2-6, with D possibly being TRBD1 (6 bases). CDR1 MNHEY and CDR2 SMNVEV come from the germline V gene (reference sequence). V was trimmed by 6 bases and J by 0 bases, leaving 15 bases between them. The CDR3 runs to 17 residues. The CDR3 nucleotides are TGTGCCAGCAGGGCTCTGGGACACCTCTCTGGGGCCAACGTCCTGACTTTC. Its translation: CASRALGHLSGANVLTF.

This clone was counted a single time. The V call is TRBV7-2, the J call TRBJ1-5, with a possible D match to TRBD1 (5 bases). Trimming stripped 2 bases from V and 8 bases from J, with 13 bases between. The CDR3 is 14 amino acids. Looked up from germline, CDR1 is SGHTA and CDR2 is FQGNSA. CDR3 in amino acids: CASSLIGQGEPQHF. The DNA of the CDR3 is TGTGCCAGCAGCTTAATCGGTCAGGGTGAGCCCCAGCATTTT.

The chain employs TRBV5-6 and TRBJ1-5; TRBD1 aligns across 7 bases. The germline V gene encodes CDR1 SGHDT and CDR2 YYEEEE. The CDR3 spans 13 residues. V lost 4 bases, J lost 7 bases, and 5 bases stayed unmatched. The CDR3 loop is CASSQGVGQPQHF. CDR3 DNA sequence: TGTGCCAGCAGCCAGGGGGTTGGGCAGCCCCAGCATTTT. Based on the CDR3 plus reference TRBV5-6 and TRBJ1-5, the full variable domain is DAGVTQSPTHLIKTRGQQVTLRCSPKSGHDTVSWYQQALGQGPQFIFQYYEEEERQRGNFPDRFSGHQFPNYSSELNVNALLLGDSALYLCASSQGVGQPQHFGDGTRLSIL.

This chain joins TRBV7-8 and TRBJ2-5; D uncertain. The germline gives CDR1 SGHVS, CDR2 FQNEAQ. The CDR3 is 15 amino acids. V lost 5 bases, J lost 4 bases, and 17 bases lay in between. CDR3 DNA sequence: TGTGCCAGCAGCGCCGGGCCTCCCTGGGGAGAGACCCAGTACTTC. Translated: CASSAGPPWGETQYF.

The chain links TRBV10-1 to TRBJ2-3; 7 positions match TRBD2. The germline V gene encodes CDR1 WNHNN and CDR2 SYGVQD (reference sequence). Trimming took 8 bases from V and 5 from J; bases not matched to a gene: 19. The CDR3 has 17 residues. This chain's CDR3 is CASRARGDPTEEDTQYF. The CDR3, as DNA: TGCGCCAGCCGTGCCCGGGGGGACCCGACAGAGGAAGATACGCAGTATTTT.